The entry that follows covers one T cell receptor beta chain sequence. The sample belongs to a study of T cell changes during pregnancy in multiple sclerosis. TCRdb's copy holds only in-frame clones and misses some; the assay was immunoSEQ multiplex PCR. The sample includes about 68,000 clones, 91% of them seen just once. Germline V lookup: CDR1 SNHLY, CDR2 FYNNEI. V lost 6 bases to trimming and J lost 0 bases; unmatched junction nucleotides: 8. The CDR3 sequence is 15 residues long. The TCR originated in a female donor with multiple sclerosis, enrolled in a pregnancy study. V gene TRBV2 combines with J gene TRBJ2-7; the match to TRBD2 covers 7 bases. Here the sequenced sample was peripheral blood, taken in the second trimester of pregnancy. CDR3 in DNA: TGTGCCAGCAGCACGGGGAGGGGTGGCTCCTACGAGCAGTACTTC. It encodes CASSTGRGGSYEQYF.